This TCR beta chain was sequenced during a study of cytomegalovirus exposure and HLA in healthy donors. Use of 60 Vbeta and 13 Jbeta primers characterized the PCR. The data were produced by immunoSEQ multiplex PCR, yet TCRdb's version contains in-frame clones alone and is incomplete. The table includes some 130,000 clones, over 70% detected once. There are 14 residues in the CDR3. The sample consisted of PBMCs. The V call is TRBV21-1, the J call TRBJ2-7; TRBD1 was called by the table and not checked on the DNA. TRBV21-1 counts as a pseudogene. This clonotype was sampled from a woman between 40 and 50 years old in good health and CMV-seronegative. CDR3 in DNA: TGTGCCAGCAGCAACGCCTGGACACTCTACGAGCAGTACTTC. Its protein is CASSNAWTLYEQYF.